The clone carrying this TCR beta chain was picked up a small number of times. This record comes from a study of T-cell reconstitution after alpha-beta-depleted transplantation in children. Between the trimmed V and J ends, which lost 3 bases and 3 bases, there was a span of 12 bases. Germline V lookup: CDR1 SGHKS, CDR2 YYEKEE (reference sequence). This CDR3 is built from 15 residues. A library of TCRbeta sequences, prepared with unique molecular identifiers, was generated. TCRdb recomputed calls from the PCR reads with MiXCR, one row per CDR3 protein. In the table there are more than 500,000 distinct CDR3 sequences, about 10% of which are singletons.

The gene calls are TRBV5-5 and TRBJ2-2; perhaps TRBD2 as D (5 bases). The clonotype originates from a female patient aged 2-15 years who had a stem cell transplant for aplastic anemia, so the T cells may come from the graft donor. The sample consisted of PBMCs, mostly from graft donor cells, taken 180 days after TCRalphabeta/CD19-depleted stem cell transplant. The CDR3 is CASSSLGIDTGELFF. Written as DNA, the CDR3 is TGTGCCAGCAGCTCCCTCGGGATTGACACCGGGGAGCTGTTTTTT. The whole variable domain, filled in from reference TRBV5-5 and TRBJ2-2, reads DAGVTQSPTHLIKTRGQQVTLRCSPISGHKSVSWYQQVLGQGPQFIFQYYEKEERGRGNFPDRFSARQFPNYSSELNVNALLLGDSALYLCASSSLGIDTGELFFGEGSRLTVL.